What follows are 5 T cell receptor beta chains derived from one specimen sequenced in a study of neoadjuvant anti-PD-1 for oral cavity cancer. Time point of the sample: after neoadjuvant nivolumab, at surgical resection. Using immunoSEQ multiplex PCR, the repertoire was profiled, and TCRdb retains in-frame clones only, with some absent. The sample contains some 10,000 clones, about 60% of which appear only once. The sample was PBMCs, taken after nivolumab (anti-PD-1) treatment. Receptors were obtained from a person aged 40 to 85 with oral cavity squamous cell carcinoma.

This chain connects TRBV14 to TRBJ2-3; TRBD2 aligns across 9 bases. The germline gives CDR1 SGHDN, CDR2 FVKESK. The CDR3 sequence is 16 residues long. V was pared by 4 bases and J by 0 bases, with 5 bases of the junction left unmatched. The CDR3 nucleotides are TGTGCCAGCAGCCCCCGGACTAGCGTGAGCACAGATACGCAGTATTTT. It specifies CASSPRTSVSTDTQYF.

V gene TRBV4-1 combines with J gene TRBJ2-3; D is possibly TRBD2 (7 bases). Trimming removed 7 bases from V and 2 bases from J, with 13 bases in between. CDR3 length equals 14 residues. Germline lookup yields CDR1 MGHRA and CDR2 YSYEKL. CDR3 DNA: TGCGCCAGCACTGCGGGGGACACCACAGATACGCAGTATTTT. Its translation is CASTAGDTTDTQYF.

The chain combines TRBV11-2 with TRBJ1-2; D uncertain. With 0 bases removed from V and 2 bases from J, the gap between germline ends came to 16 bases. The germline CDR1 and CDR2 sequences are SGHAT and FQNNGV. The CDR3 contains 17 residues. The CDR3 reads CASSLEVTGNTNYGYTF. CDR3 nucleotide sequence: TGTGCCAGCAGCTTAGAGGTGACGGGGAACACAAACTATGGCTACACCTTC.

The chain links TRBV27 to TRBJ1-1; 8 nucleotides match TRBD1. With V trimmed by 6 bases and J by 1 base, 10 bases remained unmatched. CDR1 and CDR2 from the germline V gene are MNHEY and SMNVEV (reference sequence). The CDR3 runs 16 residues. The CDR3 bases are TGTGCCAGCAGGACAGGGGTCCCGACAGAGAACACTGAAGCTTTCTTT. The encoded protein is CASRTGVPTENTEAFF.

This rearrangement joins TRBV7-9 to TRBJ1-1; no clear D. The CDR3 extends over 14 amino acids. Germline CDR1 SEHNR, CDR2 FQNEAQ (reference sequence). The germline V and J ends were trimmed by 4 bases and 0 bases, with 9 bases remaining between them. CDR3 in amino acids: CASSSTVMNTEAFF. CDR3 sequence (DNA): TGTGCCAGCAGCTCTACGGTGATGAACACTGAAGCTTTCTTT.